This section outlines one TCR beta chain sequence together with its context. What it recognizes is unknown. These data originate in a study of blood T cells in healthy people across ages. Study results and caveats: Diversity estimates drawn from one million T cells were deemed underestimates.

For the second PCR, which ran for roughly 6 to 12 cycles, a sample-barcoded 5' primer and a J-beta primer mix were used. TCRdb analysed the 5' RACE reads with MiXCR anew, one entry per CDR3 protein. The table lists 780,000 or so distinct CDR3 sequences, roughly three fifths of them singletons. The sequencing input was blood. This receptor was identified in a man aged 35 to 55 in good health.

Written as DNA, the CDR3 is TGCAGTGCTAATATCCCTGGCAGGGGGCTTGGAACCGGGGAGCTGTTTTTT. Its protein product is CSANIPGRGLGTGELFF. This sequence joins TRBV20-1 and TRBJ2-2, with TRBD1 matching over 8 bases. This CDR3 contains 17 residues. CDR1 is DFQATT, CDR2 SNEGSKA, per germline (reference sequence). Germline trimming cut 4 bases from V and 5 bases from J; bases unmatched to any gene: 15.